This T cell receptor (beta chain) was sequenced in a study of blood T cell repertoires in COVID-19. Overall study context: Sites in the United States, Italy and Spain provided acute and convalescent COVID-19 samples. PBMCs, B-cell-depleted T cells, or T cells provided the cDNA or gDNA that made up the material.

In the original processing: Amplified reference gene primers provided the basis for estimating nucleated cell counts. Sequenced by immunoSEQ multiplex PCR; TCRdb stores in-frame clones only, minus some. Clonal size and the V and J genes are those of that table, whereas D and trimming came from the DNA. In the table there are roughly 69,000 clones, around 86% of which are singletons. This clone was observed once. The CDR3 contains 15 residues. V was pared by 5 bases and J by 2 bases, with 4 bases of the junction left unmatched. The germline gives CDR1 SGHTA, CDR2 FQGNSA. This clonotype was obtained from a man between 45 and 60 years old with active COVID-19. The material sequenced was peripheral blood. The chain combines TRBV7-2 with TRBJ2-5, with 11 nucleotides matching TRBD1. As DNA, the CDR3 is TGTGCCAGCAGCGCTAGGGACAGGGGGCAAGAGACCCAGTACTTC. Translating it yields CASSARDRGQETQYF.